These 31 T cell receptor beta chains were all obtained from the same sample, sequenced in a study of cytomegalovirus exposure and HLA in healthy donors. Amplification used 60 Vbeta primers and 13 Jbeta primers. The repertoire was sequenced with immunoSEQ multiplex PCR; TCRdb's copy has only in-frame clones and lacks some. The table has 160,000 or so clones, roughly 72% seen once. The material sequenced was PBMCs. All receptors come from a woman aged 40-49 years in good health and CMV-seronegative.

The chain has TRBV5-8 and TRBJ2-3; D unclear. Trimming pared 3 bases from V and 5 bases from J, leaving 4 bases between. Germline lookup yields CDR1 SGHTS and CDR2 YDEGEE. This CDR3 spans 11 amino acids. The CDR3 DNA reads as TGTGCCAGCAGCTCTTTAGATACGCAGTATTTT. This codes for CASSSLDTQYF.

V is TRBV2 and J is TRBJ2-7; possible D gene TRBD2, 6 bases. The CDR3 extends over 14 amino acids. V lost 5 bases to trimming and J lost 7 bases, with 18 bases between them. CDR1 and CDR2 (germline): SNHLY, FYNNEI. CDR3 sequence reads: CASSKSLALKEQYF. In DNA, the CDR3 is TGTGCCAGCAGTAAATCACTAGCCTTAAAGGAGCAGTACTTC.

This chain connects TRBV6-5 to TRBJ1-5; 8 nucleotides match TRBD1. The CDR3 runs to 13 residues. The V gene's germline CDR1 is MNHEY and CDR2 SVGAGI. The ends lost 6 bases at V and 5 bases at J; junction bases unmatched: 3. For the CDR3, the DNA is TGTGCCAGCAGCTCACAGGGGGATCAGCCCCAGCATTTT. This translates into CASSSQGDQPQHF.

The count of this clone is one. The rearrangement joins TRBV9 to TRBJ2-1; 11 bases are a match to TRBD1. V lost 0 bases and J lost 3; bases outside the gene matches: 2. The CDR3 is 16 amino acids. Germline V lookup: CDR1 SGDLS, CDR2 YYNGEE. The CDR3 DNA sequence: TGTGCCAGCAGCGTAGTAGGGACAGGGGGCTACAATGAGCAGTTCTTC. Amino acids: CASSVVGTGGYNEQFF.

This clone was recorded a few times. The gene calls are TRBV4-1 and TRBJ2-1, with TRBD2 as a possible D gene (6 bases). Deletions cut 1 base from V and 3 bases from J, with 10 bases between. CDR1 is MGHRA, CDR2 YSYEKL, per germline. CDR3 length equals 15 residues. The CDR3 loop is CASSQAEGIYNEQFF. For the CDR3, the DNA is TGCGCCAGCAGCCAAGCGGAGGGTATCTACAATGAGCAGTTCTTC.

This chain joins TRBV28 and TRBJ1-1; 7 nucleotides match TRBD1. Trimming cost V 4 bases and J 3 bases; bases outside gene matches: 5. This CDR3 contains 14 residues. Germline assignment: CDR1 MDHEN and CDR2 SYDVKM. This CDR3 is CASSSGGTDTEAFF. CDR3 sequence (DNA): TGTGCCAGCAGTTCAGGGGGAACGGACACTGAAGCTTTCTTT. The variable domain in full, completed from reference TRBV28 and TRBJ1-1, reads DVKVTQSSRYLVKRTGEKVFLECVQDMDHENMFWYRQDPGLGLRLIYFSYDVKMKEKGDIPEGYSVSREKKERFSLILESASTNQTSMYLCASSSGGTDTEAFFGQGTRLTVV.

V and J are TRBV5-6 and TRBJ2-1; a weak D match, TRBD1 (6 bases). This CDR3 spans 13 amino acids. The V gene's germline CDR1 is SGHDT and CDR2 YYEEEE. The V and J ends lost 3 bases and 9 bases respectively, with 13 bases between them. CDR3 sequence: CASSSPGVGEQFF. Written as DNA, the CDR3 is TGTGCCAGCAGCTCCCCAGGGGTCGGTGAGCAGTTCTTC.

This chain links TRBV2 with TRBJ1-5, with a possible D match to TRBD1 (6 bases). Trimming cost V 3 bases and J 0 bases, with 18 bases left between them. The length of the CDR3 is 18 residues. Germline-derived CDR1 and CDR2 are SNHLY and FYNNEI. The DNA of the CDR3 is TGTGCCAGCAGTGAGTCTGAATGGGGCAGGGGTAGCAATCAGCCCCAGCATTTT. Residues: CASSESEWGRGSNQPQHF.

The chain carries TRBV10-3 and TRBJ2-3; 8 bases are a match to TRBD2. Germline V gene sequence: CDR1 ENHRY, CDR2 SYGVKD. The trim removed 6 bases at V and 4 bases at J, leaving 9 bases unmatched. The CDR3 runs to 15 residues. CDR3 amino acids: CAIRSERERSDTQYF. CDR3 nucleotide sequence: TGTGCCATCAGGAGTGAGCGGGAGAGGTCAGATACGCAGTATTTT.

This chain uses TRBV29-1 with TRBJ1-2; 7 bases line up with TRBD1. From germline, CDR1 is SQVTM and CDR2 ANQGSEA. Trimming took 7 bases from V and 4 from J; bases not matched to a gene: 6. This CDR3 region has 12 residues. The CDR3 DNA is TGCAGCGGGGGGACAGAGGGCTATGGCTACACCTTC. Protein sequence: CSGGTEGYGYTF.

V and J are TRBV9 and TRBJ2-1; perhaps TRBD2 as D (5 bases). Germline loops: CDR1 SGDLS, CDR2 YYNGEE. The CDR3 contains 15 residues. Trimming stripped 3 bases from V and 3 bases from J, with 13 bases between. The CDR3 region has the DNA TGTGCCAGCAGCGCCTTAGGACTCGACTACAATGAGCAGTTCTTC. Protein sequence: CASSALGLDYNEQFF.

This clone has a handful of counts. The chain joins TRBV11-3 to TRBJ2-3; possible D gene TRBD2, 6 bases. Germline V gene lookup returns CDR1 SGHNT and CDR2 YENEEA. The CDR3 has 14 residues. V was clipped by 3 bases and J by 2 bases, with 9 bases between them. CDR3 region: CASSLGGVTDTQYF. CDR3 sequence (DNA): TGTGCCAGCAGCTTGGGGGGAGTCACAGATACGCAGTATTTT.

The rearrangement joins TRBV18 to TRBJ2-7; possible D gene TRBD1, 6 bases. Germline CDR1 reads KGHSH; CDR2 reads LQKENI. Trimming took 5 bases from V and 0 from J, leaving 14 bases between them. The CDR3 spans 15 residues. CDR3: CASSYREMSSYEQYF. In DNA form, the CDR3 reads TGTGCCAGCTCATACAGGGAAATGAGCTCCTACGAGCAGTACTTC. The whole variable domain, remainder taken from reference TRBV18 and TRBJ2-7, is NAGVMQNPRHLVRRRGQEARLRCSPMKGHSHVYWYRQLPEEGLKFMVYLQKENIIDESGMPKERFSAEFPKEGPSILRIQQVVRGDSAAYFCASSYREMSSYEQYFGPGTRLTVT.

V gene TRBV5-1 combines with J gene TRBJ2-1; the match to TRBD2 covers 10 bases. The germline CDR1 and CDR2 sequences are SGHRS and YFSETQ. This CDR3 comprises 14 residues. With 1 base clipped from V and 8 bases from J, the junction kept 3 bases outside the gene matches. The CDR3: CASSLWLAGDEQFF. The CDR3 DNA follows: TGCGCCAGCAGCTTGTGGCTAGCGGGAGATGAGCAGTTCTTC.

This clone was observed a handful of times. The gene calls are TRBV19 and TRBJ1-2; TRBD1 is a possible D gene (6 bases). CDR3 length: 15 residues. Germline V gene data show CDR1 as LNHDA and CDR2 as SQIVND (reference sequence). Trimming cost V 3 bases and J 6 bases, with 17 bases left between them. As DNA, the CDR3 is TGTGCCAGTAGTATGGGCTACAGGGAGGGGAATGGCTACACCTTC. Protein sequence: CASSMGYREGNGYTF. Complete variable domain (other parts from reference TRBV19 and TRBJ1-2): DGGITQSPKYLFRKEGQNVTLSCEQNLNHDAMYWYRQDPGQGLRLIYYSQIVNDFQKGDIAEGYSVSREKKESFPLTVTSAQKNPTAFYLCASSMGYREGNGYTFGSGTRLTVV.

The chain carries TRBV27 and TRBJ1-4, with D uncertain. This CDR3 comprises 16 residues. Trimming removed 2 bases at V and 1 base at J, with 11 bases between. CDR1 is MNHEY, CDR2 SMNVEV, per germline (reference sequence). The DNA for the CDR3 is TGTGCCAGCAGTTTACGGCCGACGGGAACTAATGAAAAACTGTTTTTT. Translating gives CASSLRPTGTNEKLFF. Drawing the rest from reference TRBV27 and TRBJ1-4, the complete variable domain is EAQVTQNPRYLITVTGKKLTVTCSQNMNHEYMSWYRQDPGLGLRQIYYSMNVEVTDKGDVPEGYKVSRKEKRNFPLILESPSPNQTSLYFCASSLRPTGTNEKLFFGSGTQLSVL.

The V call is TRBV5-1, the J call TRBJ1-3, with 7 positions matching TRBD1. This CDR3 region has 16 residues. With 3 bases clipped from V and 2 bases from J, the junction kept 8 bases outside the gene matches. CDR1 SGHRS and CDR2 YFSETQ come from the germline V gene. CDR3 sequence: CASSWGQTAAGNTIYF. The CDR3 region has the DNA TGCGCCAGCAGCTGGGGACAGACCGCGGCTGGAAACACCATATATTTT.

V and J are TRBV28 and TRBJ1-2; 11 positions match TRBD1. The germline V gene has CDR1 MDHEN and CDR2 SYDVKM. The CDR3 contains 13 residues. V shed 7 bases, J shed 9 bases, and the junction held 7 bases outside the gene matches. The CDR3 sequence is CASIPGQGVSYTF. The CDR3 DNA follows: TGTGCCAGCATTCCGGGACAGGGGGTTAGCTACACCTTC.

The chain uses TRBV18 and TRBJ1-4; tentatively, D is TRBD1 (5 bases). The CDR3 contains 15 residues. In germline, CDR1 is KGHSH, CDR2 LQKENI. The V and J ends lost 3 bases and 8 bases respectively, with 16 bases between them. The CDR3 loop reads CASSPNSQEGEKLFF. The CDR3 nucleotides are TGTGCCAGCTCACCTAACTCCCAGGAGGGGGAAAAACTGTTTTTT.

The J gene is TRBJ2-7, the V gene TRBV27; maybe TRBD2 (5 bases). The CDR3 loop spans 15 amino acids. Germline V gene lookup returns CDR1 MNHEY and CDR2 SMNVEV (reference sequence). Trimming left V 3 bases short and J 3 bases short, with 15 bases between. The CDR3 bases are TGTGCCAGCAGTTTTATTAGCGCTTCGGGCTACGAGCAGTACTTC. It codes for CASSFISASGYEQYF.

The genes are TRBV28 and TRBJ2-7, with 13 bases aligning to TRBD2. The germline CDR1 and CDR2 sequences are MDHEN and SYDVKM. The CDR3 runs to 17 residues. V was pared by 6 bases and J by 3 bases, with 11 bases of the junction left unmatched. The CDR3 region is CASSYLLAGGSGYEQYF. The CDR3 DNA reads TGTGCCAGCAGCTACCTACTAGCGGGAGGGAGCGGCTACGAGCAGTACTTC.

CDR3 bases: TGTGCCAGTTCCGTTCGGGGGACAGGGGGCACAGATACGCAGTATTTT. This encodes CASSVRGTGGTDTQYF. This chain uses TRBV27 with TRBJ2-3, with 10 bases that match TRBD1. There are 16 residues in the CDR3. CDR1 is MNHEY and CDR2 is SMNVEV in the germline V gene (reference sequence). V shed 9 bases and J 1 base; nucleotides not matched to a gene: 10.

The chain is built from TRBV6-5 and TRBJ1-2; D uncertain. The CDR3 has 13 residues. Trimming removed 5 bases at V and 7 bases at J, with 14 bases between. The germline gives CDR1 MNHEY, CDR2 SVGAGI. CDR3 bases: TGTGCCAGCAGTGGTGTTCTGGACTCTGGCTACACCTTC. As protein: CASSGVLDSGYTF.

V gene TRBV7-9 combines with J gene TRBJ2-3, with no clear D. Between the trimmed V and J ends, which lost 2 bases and 0 bases, there was a span of 9 bases. CDR3 length equals 15 residues. CDR1 is SEHNR, CDR2 FQNEAQ, per germline (reference sequence). This CDR3 is CASSLLTGSTDTQYF. The CDR3 bases are TGTGCCAGCAGCTTACTTACCGGGAGCACAGATACGCAGTATTTT.

This chain links TRBV27 with TRBJ2-5; weak D call: TRBD2 (6 bases). The germline V and J ends were trimmed by 10 bases and 5 bases, with 29 bases remaining between them. The length of the CDR3 is 17 residues. Germline CDR1 and CDR2: MNHEY and SMNVEV (reference sequence). The CDR3 DNA is TGTGCCAACTTCAACCTGGCTAGACGGGACTTCGAGGAGACCCAGTACTTC. This translates into CANFNLARRDFEETQYF.

A remark on this clone: Other nucleotide sequences from this sample produce the same CDR3. The chain uses TRBV2 and TRBJ2-5; 11 bases are shared with TRBD2. The V gene's germline CDR1 is SNHLY and CDR2 FYNNEI. This CDR3 has 14 residues. J lost 4 bases, V lost 6 bases, and 4 bases had no gene match. This CDR3 reads CASSGLAGGETQYF. The CDR3 DNA is TGTGCCAGCAGCGGGCTAGCGGGAGGAGAGACCCAGTACTTC.

The rearrangement links TRBV19 to TRBJ2-3; D possibly corresponds to TRBD2 (7 bases). Germline CDR1 reads LNHDA; CDR2 reads SQIVND (reference sequence). V shed 5 bases and J shed 5 bases, with 14 bases lying between them. The CDR3 spans 14 residues. In nucleotides, the CDR3 is TGTGCCAGTAGTCTGGGGGGGCAGATAGATACGCAGTATTTT. Translated: CASSLGGQIDTQYF. The variable domain in full, with the rest retrieved from reference TRBV19 and TRBJ2-3, is DGGITQSPKYLFRKEGQNVTLSCEQNLNHDAMYWYRQDPGQGLRLIYYSQIVNDFQKGDIAEGYSVSREKKESFPLTVTSAQKNPTAFYLCASSLGGQIDTQYFGPGTRLTVL.

The rearrangement links TRBV27 to TRBJ2-3; D is possibly TRBD2 (6 bases). The CDR3 contains 16 residues. Germline V gives CDR1 MNHEY, CDR2 SMNVEV (reference sequence). V lost 5 bases and J 0 bases, leaving 15 bases between the germline ends. The CDR3 protein is CASSPSGVYSTDTQYF. CDR3 coding DNA: TGTGCCAGCAGTCCTTCGGGAGTATATAGCACAGATACGCAGTATTTT.

The chain recombines TRBV6-5 with TRBJ1-2; 9 bases are shared with TRBD1. CDR3 length: 15 amino acids. The germline gives CDR1 MNHEY, CDR2 SVGAGI. V trimming: 5 bases; J trimming: 3 bases; junction bases outside the gene matches: 7. Here the CDR3 reads CASSSTTGGDYGYTF. As DNA, the CDR3 is TGTGCCAGCAGTAGCACGACAGGGGGGGACTATGGCTACACCTTC.

The chain uses TRBV2 and TRBJ1-1; possibly TRBD1 for D (5 bases). The CDR3 is 11 amino acids. Germline loops: CDR1 SNHLY, CDR2 FYNNEI. Trimming removed 9 bases from V and 6 bases from J, with 11 bases in between. The CDR3 region is CASFREAEAFF. In DNA form, the CDR3 reads TGTGCCAGTTTCAGGGAGGCTGAAGCTTTCTTT.

This clone appeared once. CDR3 DNA: TGTGCCAGCAGCGGTAGTTTCACCGGGGAGCTGTTTTTT. Encoded protein: CASSGSFTGELFF. V usage is TRBV9 and J usage is TRBJ2-2; D not certain. Trimming removed 3 bases from V and 4 bases from J, with 7 bases in between. The CDR3 extends over 13 amino acids. Germline values: CDR1 SGDLS, CDR2 YYNGEE.